The clone carrying this T cell receptor beta chain was seen repeatedly, ten times or more. Noted time point: pre-sensitization, week 0. Treatment indicated: therapeutic diphenylcyclopropenone sensitization with weekly scalp DPC. The sample is drawn from a study of human T cells and chemical hapten exposure. V lost 5 bases, J lost 5 bases, and 5 bases stayed unmatched. The CDR3 length is 15 residues. In TCRdb, the RACE reads were re-called with MiXCR into one record per CDR3 protein. The sample gives 300,000 to 450,000 distinct CDR3 sequences, about 5.4% of which show up once; approximately 8.2% is in the top ten.

The rearrangement uses TRBV12-3 or TRBV12-4 and TRBJ2-1, with TRBD2 matching 11 bases. The sample here was whole blood, taken in connection with sensitization to the hapten diphenylcyclopropenone (DPC). The TCR originated in a woman under 30 with alopecia areata. Some clones in this sample may be carry-over from other donors' samples. In DNA, the CDR3 is TGTGCCAGCAGTCTAACTAGCGGGGGAAACAATGAGCAGTTCTTC. Translating gives CASSLTSGGNNEQFF.